The rows below give T cell receptor beta chains drawn from one sample of a study of cytomegalovirus exposure and HLA in healthy donors. Sequencing used immunoSEQ multiplex PCR; TCRdb keeps in-frame clones, though not all of them. Seen here are about 73,000 clones, around 80% observed once, and the top ten hold approximately 1%. The sequenced sample consisted of PBMCs. The receptors stem from a male donor in good health and CMV-seronegative. Both conserved end residues are part of each CDR3. Each record gives: clone size, V gene, J gene, D gene, CDR3 DNA, CDR3 protein. A D gene is named only where the DNA matches it firmly. Part of the rows lack a size; the others show once, few, many or a class for expanded clones.

>.|TRBV30|TRBJ2-7|.
TGTGCCTTACAGGGCCTCTACGAGCAGTACTTC
CALQGLYEQYF
>.|TRBV9|TRBJ2-7|.
TGTGCCAGCAGCGTTTCCGATGCTGCGGCGGAGCAGTACTTC
CASSVSDAAAEQYF
>.|TRBV18|TRBJ1-3|.
TGTGCCAGCTCACCACCGGGGGGGCTCGGTGGAAACACCATATATTTT
CASSPPGGLGGNTIYF
>.|TRBV28|TRBJ1-5|.
TGTGCCAGCAGCCAGGCTATGCAGCCCCAGCATTTT
CASSQAMQPQHF
>few|TRBV5-6|TRBJ1-4|TRBD1
TGTGCCAGCAGCCCCGGGCGACAGGGAAGACCTAATGAAAAACTGTTTTTT
CASSPGRQGRPNEKLFF
>few|TRBV18|TRBJ1-1|.
TGTGCCAGCTCACCTCGGGGGAACACTGAAGCTTTCTTT
CASSPRGNTEAFF
>.|TRBV7-9|TRBJ2-1|.
TGTGCCAGCAGCTTAGAGAGGCTCGAGCAGTTCTTC
CASSLERLEQFF
>.|TRBV18|TRBJ2-5|.
TGTGCCAGCTCACCACCGGCAGAGACCCAGTACTTC
CASSPPAETQYF
>.|TRBV11-2|TRBJ2-3|.
TGTGCCAGCAGCTTAGCCCCAGGCAGTATTCCCACAGATACGCAGTATTTT
CASSLAPGSIPTDTQYF
>.|TRBV10-3|TRBJ1-3|.
TGTGCCATCAGTGAGTCGTACGTGGAGACTGGAAACACCATATATTTT
CAISESYVETGNTIYF
>.|TRBV6-5|TRBJ2-7|.
TGTGCCAGCAGCCTGGTGGCATCTGTGTCCTACGAGCAGTACTTC
CASSLVASVSYEQYF
>.|TRBV6-4|TRBJ2-3|.
TGTGCCAGCAGTGACTCGACAGTTACAGATACGCAGTATTTT
CASSDSTVTDTQYF
>.|TRBV5-4|TRBJ1-1|.
TGTGCCAGCAGCTTGGACAGTACGAACACTGAAGCTTTCTTT
CASSLDSTNTEAFF
>.|TRBV5-1|TRBJ2-2|TRBD1
TGCGCCAGCAGCTTCACAGGGGAAACCGGGGAGCTGTTTTTT
CASSFTGETGELFF
>.|TRBV4-2|TRBJ2-6|TRBD2
TGTGCCAGCAGCGCCCGGGGGGGGGTCGGGCTCTCTGGGGCCAACGTCCTGACTTTC
CASSARGGVGLSGANVLTF
>.|TRBV27|TRBJ2-1|.
TGTGCCAGCAGTCTCCTCGGGAGCGATCAGCAGTTCTTC
CASSLLGSDQQFF
>.|TRBV7-8|TRBJ2-7|TRBD1
TGTGCCAGCAGCTTAAGGGGACAGGGTTTATGGACGAGCGAGCAGTACTTC
CASSLRGQGLWTSEQYF
>.|TRBV5-6|TRBJ1-6|TRBD1
TGTGCCAGCAGCCGGGGACAGTGGGGCAATTCACCCCTCCACTTT
CASSRGQWGNSPLHF
>.|TRBV7-8|TRBJ2-7|.
TGTGCCAGCAGCCCGGGGATCAGAAGCTCCTACGAGCAGTACTTC
CASSPGIRSSYEQYF
>.|TRBV5-1|TRBJ2-2|.
TGCGCCAGCAGCTTCACAGTGGACGGGGAGCTGTTTTTT
CASSFTVDGELFF
>.|TRBV28|TRBJ1-2|.
TGTGCCAGCAGTTTTTATACAGGGCGTGGCTACACCTTC
CASSFYTGRGYTF
>.|TRBV10-1|TRBJ2-2|TRBD2
TGCGCCAGCGCGTTGGGCCTAGCGGGAGAAACCGGGGAGCTGTTTTTT
CASALGLAGETGELFF
>.|TRBV2|TRBJ2-3|TRBD2
TGTGCCAGCAGTGAAAACGGGGGGTCCAGCACAGATACGCAGTATTTT
CASSENGGSSTDTQYF
>.|TRBV28|TRBJ2-7|.
TGTGCCAGCAGTCCCGGACTCCACGAGCAGTACTTC
CASSPGLHEQYF
>.|TRBV5-6|TRBJ2-7|.
TGTGCCAGCAGCTTGGGTACGTTACCCGAGCAGTACTTC
CASSLGTLPEQYF
>.|TRBV29-1|TRBJ2-3|.
TGCAGCGTTGTGGCGGGAACGTTCGGCACAGATACGCAGTATTTT
CSVVAGTFGTDTQYF
>.|TRBV6-6|TRBJ2-5|TRBD1
TGTGCCAGCAGCAGGGGGACAGGCCAAGAGACCCAGTACTTC
CASSRGTGQETQYF
>.|TRBV5-1|TRBJ2-6|.
TGCGCCAGCAGCTTCGGGGGGCCTGGGGCCAACGTCCTGACTTTC
CASSFGGPGANVLTF
>.|TRBV30|TRBJ1-4|.
TGTGCCTACACCAAGAACAATGAAAAACTGTTTTTT
CAYTKNNEKLFF
>.|TRBV30|TRBJ2-1|.
TGTGCCTTGACTACCACGGGGTACAATGAGCAGTTCTTC
CALTTTGYNEQFF
>.|TRBV7-8|TRBJ2-5|TRBD1
TGTGCCAGCAGCAGGGGGCGCGTGGAGACCCAGTACTTC
CASSRGRVETQYF
>.|TRBV29-1|TRBJ1-1|.
TGCAGCGTTGGTATGGGGGCTGCGGGCACTGAAGCTTTCTTT
CSVGMGAAGTEAFF
>.|TRBV2|TRBJ2-7|TRBD2
TGTGCCAGTCGAGCGGGGGCTTACGAGCAGTACTTC
CASRAGAYEQYF
>.|TRBV6-5|TRBJ2-5|TRBD1
TGTGCCAGCAGTAGGGACAGACAAGAGACCCAGTACTTC
CASSRDRQETQYF
>.|TRBV5-6|TRBJ2-7|TRBD2
TGTGCCAGCAGCATTACTAGCGGACCCTACGAGCAGTACTTC
CASSITSGPYEQYF
>.|TRBV5-5|TRBJ2-7|TRBD2
TGTGCCAGCAGCTTGACGGGGACTAGCGGGAGTTACGAGCAGTACTTC
CASSLTGTSGSYEQYF
>once|TRBV6-1|TRBJ1-1|.
TGTGCCAGCAGTGAGACAGGCCGTAGGACTGAAGCTTTCTTT
CASSETGRRTEAFF
>once|TRBV28|TRBJ2-3|TRBD1
TGTGCCAGCAGTGACTCAACGACAGGGGGCGCAGATACGCAGTATTTT
CASSDSTTGGADTQYF
>.|TRBV5-8|TRBJ2-5|TRBD2
TGTGCCAGCAGCTTGGGGACTAGCGGGGGGCTCCACGAGACCCAGTACTTC
CASSLGTSGGLHETQYF
>.|TRBV19|TRBJ1-1|.
TGTGCCAGTAGTATACCAGGGGCCGGGAACACTGAAGCTTTCTTT
CASSIPGAGNTEAFF